This paragraph covers one T cell receptor (beta chain) sequence. Its antigen is undetermined. This CDR3 is built from 13 residues. Germline V gives CDR1 SGHNT, CDR2 YENEEA. Trimming took 4 bases from V and 0 from J, leaving 4 bases between them. Data came from immunoSEQ multiplex PCR; TCRdb stores just in-frame clones and leaves some out. The table lists 65,000 to 95,000 clones, roughly 88% of them singletons. This entry comes from a study of OX40 agonist ivuxolimab in advanced cancers. Whole-study results and caveats: Antigen specificity remained undetermined for the expanded peripheral T cells. At doses 0.1 to 3.0 mg/kg, CD4+ and CD8+ clones expanded.

At cycle 4 day 1, cycle 7 day 1, and baseline, blood was sampled. This rearrangement joins TRBV11-3 to TRBJ1-5, with D unclear. The specimen was CD4+ or CD8+ T cells sorted from blood, collected in a trial of the OX40 agonist ivuxolimab. The sequence was collected from an adult with an advanced solid tumor such as melanoma, head and neck, liver or kidney cancer. This CDR3 is CASSWYSNQPQHF. CDR3 coding DNA: TGTGCCAGCAGCTGGTATAGCAATCAGCCCCAGCATTTT.